The 15 T cell receptor beta chains below all came from one sample that was sequenced in a study of T cell responses to AZD1222 COVID-19 vaccine. TCRdb's table, derived via immunoSEQ multiplex PCR, lists solely in-frame clones and lacks some. The data show 100,000 or so clones, approximately 89% seen once. This material consisted of peripheral blood, taken 28 days after the second AZD1222 dose. Every receptor here comes from an adult who received the AZD1222 COVID-19 vaccine.

The rearrangement uses TRBV13 and TRBJ2-7; D is ambiguous. The length of the CDR3 is 14 residues. V was shortened by 10 bases and J by 0 bases, with 16 bases between the two germline ends. Germline V lookup: CDR1 PRHDT, CDR2 FYEKMQ (reference sequence). The CDR3 DNA reads TGTGCCACCGCCCCTCGAGTTAGCTCCTACGAGCAGTACTTC. This translates into CATAPRVSSYEQYF.

This chain joins TRBV24-1 and TRBJ2-2, with a possible D match to TRBD2 (5 bases). The CDR3 is 17 amino acids. Trimming left V 4 bases short and J 0 bases short, with 14 bases between. The germline CDR1 and CDR2 sequences are KGHDR and SFDVKD. CDR3 nucleotides: TGTGCCACCAGTGACGACCGAGGGAACTCGAACACCGGGGAGCTGTTTTTT. As protein: CATSDDRGNSNTGELFF.

The chain joins TRBV21-1 to TRBJ2-5; the D segment call TRBD1 is taken from the table without a DNA check. TRBV21-1 is classified as a pseudogene. This CDR3 is built from 13 residues. The DNA of the CDR3 is TGTGCCAGCAGCAAAGAAAACAGGGAGACCCAGTACTTC. Its translation: CASSKENRETQYF.

Regarding this clone: The DNA is omitted, as the CDR3 cannot be located on it reliably, and the CDR3 follows TCRdb's listing. This chain connects TRBV27 to TRBJ2-1; TRBD2 is the table's D call, not checked against the DNA. Germline CDR1 and CDR2: MNHEY and SMNVEV (reference sequence). The CDR3 contains 15 residues when both ends are counted. This CDR3 reads CASSSSPGNWDEQFF.

With regard to this clone: Other DNA sequences in the same sample also yield this CDR3. The chain carries TRBV7-2 and TRBJ2-3, with 7 positions matching TRBD2. The CDR3 is 15 residues long. Germline V gene sequence: CDR1 SGHTA, CDR2 FQGNSA. The V gene end was trimmed by 0 bases and the J gene end by 5 bases; junction bases not matched to a gene: 5. CDR3 loop: CASSLAGGPVDTQYF. The DNA for the CDR3 is TGTGCCAGCAGCTTAGCGGGAGGGCCGGTAGATACGCAGTATTTT. Drawing the rest from reference TRBV7-2 and TRBJ2-3, the complete variable domain is GAGVSQSPSNKVTEKGKDVELRCDPISGHTALYWYRQSLGQGLEFLIYFQGNSAPDKSGLPSDRFSAERTGGSVSTLTIQRTQQEDSAVYLCASSLAGGPVDTQYFGPGTRLTVL.

This sequence joins TRBV10-3 and TRBJ2-7; 12 bases line up with TRBD2. V shed 8 bases, J shed 3 bases, and the junction held 8 bases outside the gene matches. CDR3 size: 15 residues. CDR1 is ENHRY and CDR2 is SYGVKD in the germline V gene. The CDR3 region is CAIYGPSGGGYEQYF. In nucleotides, the CDR3 is TGTGCCATCTATGGCCCTAGCGGGGGGGGCTACGAGCAGTACTTC.

The chain carries TRBV7-9 and TRBJ1-2; D is possibly TRBD1 (5 bases). V dropped 7 bases and J dropped 7 bases, with 16 bases sitting between them. The germline gives CDR1 SEHNR, CDR2 FQNEAQ (reference sequence). The CDR3 runs 13 residues. The CDR3 region has the DNA TGTGCCAGCACCAACGCGCCGGGGCTTGGCTACACCTTC. This translates into CASTNAPGLGYTF.

The V gene is TRBV19, the J gene TRBJ2-1; D may match TRBD1 or TRBD2 (6 bases each). This CDR3 contains 13 residues. Germline V gives CDR1 LNHDA, CDR2 SQIVND (reference sequence). V dropped 5 bases and J dropped 9 bases, with 14 bases sitting between them. The CDR3 DNA reads TGTGCCAGTAGTGTTCGTGGGGGGCCTGAGCAGTTCTTC. It codes for CASSVRGGPEQFF.

This clone was seen a single time. In DNA form, the CDR3 reads TGTGCCAGCAGTTACTCTGGCGACATAGAGCAGTACTTC. The encoded protein is CASSYSGDIEQYF. The chain joins TRBV6-5 to TRBJ2-7; unclear D gene. CDR1 and CDR2 (germline): MNHEY, SVGAGI. V was cut by 0 bases and J by 7 bases, with 10 bases left in between. This CDR3 region has 13 residues.

This clone has just one count. This rearrangement joins TRBV5-1 to TRBJ1-1; D not resolved. The CDR3 totals 16 residues. Germline V lookup: CDR1 SGHRS, CDR2 YFSETQ. Trimming removed 0 bases at V and 0 bases at J, with 12 bases between. CDR3 in amino acids: CASSLVGSDMNTEAFF. In DNA form, the CDR3 reads TGCGCCAGCAGCTTGGTTGGGTCCGACATGAACACTGAAGCTTTCTTT.

The rearrangement joins TRBV27 to TRBJ2-3; D remains ambiguous. This CDR3 comprises 16 residues. Between the trimmed V and J ends, which lost 1 base and 1 base, there was a span of 12 bases. Germline V gene data show CDR1 as MNHEY and CDR2 as SMNVEV (reference sequence). The chain's CDR3 is CASSLFAQAGTDTQYF. The DNA for the CDR3 is TGTGCCAGCAGTTTATTCGCCCAAGCAGGCACAGATACGCAGTATTTT.

This chain links TRBV19 with TRBJ2-2; 7 nucleotides line up with TRBD1. V was clipped by 4 bases and J by 3 bases; unmatched bases: 2. Germline V lookup: CDR1 LNHDA, CDR2 SQIVND (reference sequence). The CDR3 is 14 residues long. The CDR3 spells CASSTGTDTGELFF. CDR3 bases: TGTGCCAGTAGTACCGGGACAGACACCGGGGAGCTGTTTTTT.

V is TRBV3-1 (or the pseudogene TRBV3-2) and J is TRBJ2-7, with 7 bases aligning to TRBD1. V was clipped by 4 bases and J by 2 bases; unmatched bases: 5. CDR1 and CDR2 from the germline V gene are LGHDT and YNNKEL (reference sequence). There are 14 residues in the CDR3. In DNA, the CDR3 is TGTGCCAGCAGCCGACGACAGGGAACCTACGAGCAGTACTTC. Protein sequence: CASSRRQGTYEQYF.

CDR3 loop: CASSLGQGLTQYF. The CDR3 nucleotides are TGTGCCAGCAGTTTAGGGCAAGGCCTGACCCAGTACTTC. V is TRBV27 and J is TRBJ2-5, with no clear D. This CDR3 spans 13 amino acids. Trimming shortened V by 2 bases and J by 7 bases, and 11 bases separated the two germline ends. Germline V lookup: CDR1 MNHEY, CDR2 SMNVEV (reference sequence).

V and J are TRBV27 and TRBJ1-1, with TRBD1 identical over 8 bases. The CDR3 loop spans 14 amino acids. Germline lookup yields CDR1 MNHEY and CDR2 SMNVEV (reference sequence). J lost 3 bases, V lost 6 bases, and 6 bases had no gene match. CDR3 loop: CASRETGEYTEAFF. The CDR3 bases are TGTGCCAGCAGAGAGACAGGGGAGTACACTGAAGCTTTCTTT.